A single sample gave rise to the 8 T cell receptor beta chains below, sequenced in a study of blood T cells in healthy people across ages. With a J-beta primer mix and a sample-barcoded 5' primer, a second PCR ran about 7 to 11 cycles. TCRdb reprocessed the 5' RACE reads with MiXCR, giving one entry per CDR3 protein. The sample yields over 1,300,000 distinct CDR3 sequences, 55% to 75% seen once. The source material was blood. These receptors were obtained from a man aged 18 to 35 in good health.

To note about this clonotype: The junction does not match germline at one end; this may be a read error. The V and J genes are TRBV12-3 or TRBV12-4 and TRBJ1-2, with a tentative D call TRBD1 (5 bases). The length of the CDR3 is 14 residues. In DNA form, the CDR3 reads TGTGCCGGCAGAGCCCAGCGGGGACTATATGGCTACACCTTC. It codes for CAGRAQRGLYGYTF.

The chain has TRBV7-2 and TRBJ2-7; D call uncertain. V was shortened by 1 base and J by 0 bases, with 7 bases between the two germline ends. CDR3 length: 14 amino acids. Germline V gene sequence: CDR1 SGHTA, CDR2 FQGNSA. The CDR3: CASSLVVNSYEQYF. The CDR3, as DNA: TGTGCCAGCAGCTTAGTCGTCAACTCCTACGAGCAGTACTTC. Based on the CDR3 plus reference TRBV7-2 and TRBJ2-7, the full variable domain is GAGVSQSPSNKVTEKGKDVELRCDPISGHTALYWYRQSLGQGLEFLIYFQGNSAPDKSGLPSDRFSAERTGGSVSTLTIQRTQQEDSAVYLCASSLVVNSYEQYFGPGTRLTVT.

The CDR3 is CASSPSGWTYEQYF. The CDR3 DNA is TGCGCCAGCAGCCCTAGCGGTTGGACCTACGAGCAGTACTTC. This rearrangement joins TRBV10-1 to TRBJ2-7; 7 positions agree with TRBD2. This CDR3 region has 14 residues. The V gene end was trimmed by 6 bases and the J gene end by 2 bases; junction bases not matched to a gene: 7. CDR1 is WNHNN, CDR2 SYGVQD, per germline (reference sequence).

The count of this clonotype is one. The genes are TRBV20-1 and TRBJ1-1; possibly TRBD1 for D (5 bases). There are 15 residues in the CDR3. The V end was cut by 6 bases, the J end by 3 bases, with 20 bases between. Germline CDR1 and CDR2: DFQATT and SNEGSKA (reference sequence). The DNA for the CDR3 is TGCAGTGCGCCCCATACTGGGGGGTCGGACACTGAAGCTTTCTTT. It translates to CSAPHTGGSDTEAFF.

The CDR3: CAIAGTSVSTDTQYF. The DNA of the CDR3 is TGTGCCATTGCCGGGACTAGCGTTAGCACAGATACGCAGTATTTT. V usage is TRBV10-3 and J usage is TRBJ2-3, with TRBD2 matching over 10 bases. Germline V gives CDR1 ENHRY, CDR2 SYGVKD. The trim removed 9 bases at V and 0 bases at J, leaving 6 bases unmatched. The CDR3 spans 15 residues.

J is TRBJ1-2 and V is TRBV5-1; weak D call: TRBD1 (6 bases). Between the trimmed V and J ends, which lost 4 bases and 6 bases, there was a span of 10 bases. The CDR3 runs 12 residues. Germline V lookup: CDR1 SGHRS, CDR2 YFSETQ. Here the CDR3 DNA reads TGCGCCAGCAGCCCCCAGGGGCATGGCTACACCTTC. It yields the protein CASSPQGHGYTF.

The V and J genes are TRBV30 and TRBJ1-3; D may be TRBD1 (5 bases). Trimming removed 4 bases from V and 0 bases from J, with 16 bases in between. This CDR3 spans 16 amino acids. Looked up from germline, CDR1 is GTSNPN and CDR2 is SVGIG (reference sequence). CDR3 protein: CAWTTLGGNSGNTIYF. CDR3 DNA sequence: TGTGCCTGGACCACCTTGGGGGGAAACTCTGGAAACACCATATATTTT.

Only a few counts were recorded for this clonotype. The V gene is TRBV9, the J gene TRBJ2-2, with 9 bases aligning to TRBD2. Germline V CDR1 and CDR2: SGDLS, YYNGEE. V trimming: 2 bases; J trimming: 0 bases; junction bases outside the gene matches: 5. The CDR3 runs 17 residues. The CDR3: CASSVLAGTPNTGELFF. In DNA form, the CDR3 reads TGTGCCAGCAGCGTCCTAGCGGGGACCCCGAACACCGGGGAGCTGTTTTTT.